Listed below are T cell receptor beta chains from one sample, sequenced in a study of cytomegalovirus exposure and HLA in healthy donors. Assay: immunoSEQ multiplex PCR; the TCRdb copy retains only in-frame clones and omits some. The sample includes tens of thousands of clones, roughly 67% of them seen just once. Material: PBMCs. Receptor source: a man between 45 and 60 years old in good health and CMV-seronegative. Each CDR3 is given with its conserved first and last residue. D genes are given only for firm matches. The size entry is marked missing in some rows and otherwise reads once, few, many or a size class.

J gene	V gene	clone size	D gene	CDR3 protein	CDR3 DNA
TRBJ2-3	TRBV20-1	.	TRBD1	CSAPGTGAYF	TGCAGTGCACCCGGGACAGGGGCCTATTTT
TRBJ2-7	TRBV7-6	.	.	CASSLVGPSPGNEQYF	TGTGCCAGCAGCTTAGTTGGACCTAGCCCCGGTAACGAGCAGTACTTC
TRBJ2-3	TRBV6-1	.	TRBD2	CASSETSGGTITTDTQYF	TGTGCCAGCAGCGAAACCAGCGGGGGGACTATTACCACAGATACGCAGTATTTT
TRBJ2-2	TRBV6-1	.	.	CASSRTTGELFF	TGTGCCAGCAGTCGAACTACCGGGGAGCTGTTTTTT
TRBJ1-2	TRBV6-6	few	.	CASTLSDSRNYGYTF	TGTGCCAGCACTCTGAGTGACAGTCGAAACTATGGCTACACCTTC
TRBJ1-3	TRBV19	.	.	CASMGRTETRNTIYF	TGTGCCAGTATGGGCCGGACAGAAACTCGAAACACCATATATTTT
TRBJ2-1	TRBV9	.	.	CASRVGLARGDEQFF	TGTGCCAGCCGCGTAGGGCTAGCGAGAGGAGATGAGCAGTTCTTC
TRBJ2-3	TRBV25-1	.	.	CASRTLTDTQYF	TGTGCCAGCAGGACACTCACAGATACGCAGTATTTT
TRBJ1-3	TRBV19	.	.	CASSPYTSSGNTIYF	TGTGCCAGTAGTCCTTATACAAGCTCTGGAAACACCATATATTTT
TRBJ2-7	TRBV7-8	medium-sized	TRBD1	CASSKDRVGEQYF	TGTGCCAGCAGCAAGGACAGGGTGGGCGAGCAGTACTTC
TRBJ2-1	TRBV29-1	few	TRBD1	CSVEVDWAQGTYNEQFF	TGCAGCGTTGAAGTTGATTGGGCACAGGGGACCTACAATGAGCAGTTCTTC
TRBJ1-2	TRBV4-2	.	.	CASSQEGGVLDYGYTF	TGTGCCAGCAGCCAGGAGGGGGGGGTTTTGGACTATGGCTACACCTTC
TRBJ2-7	TRBV30	few	.	CAWSAPGVNEQYF	TGTGCCTGGAGTGCCCCGGGGGTAAACGAGCAGTACTTC
TRBJ1-5	TRBV6-5	.	.	CASRLGPLSNQPQHF	TGTGCCAGCAGGCTGGGGCCCCTTAGCAATCAGCCCCAGCATTTT
TRBJ1-2	TRBV7-9	hyperexpanded	.	CASSLRVGGYGYTF	TGTGCCAGCAGCTTACGAGTCGGGGGCTATGGCTACACCTTC
TRBJ2-2	TRBV9	.	.	CASSVGLTNTGELFF	TGTGCCAGCAGCGTAGGACTCACGAACACCGGGGAGCTGTTTTTT
TRBJ2-2	TRBV29-1	.	.	CSVEAAGPTGELFF	TGCAGCGTTGAAGCGGCAGGCCCCACCGGGGAGCTGTTTTTT
TRBJ1-3	TRBV9	.	TRBD1	CASSENRGPRFSGNTIYF	TGTGCCAGCAGCGAGAACAGGGGGCCCCGGTTCTCTGGAAACACCATATATTTT
TRBJ2-7	TRBV10-2	.	TRBD1	CASRRSGTVLREQYF	TGCGCCAGCAGACGTTCCGGGACAGTCCTTCGGGAGCAGTACTTC
TRBJ2-1	TRBV9	.	.	CASSVRGVEQFF	TGTGCCAGCAGCGTACGGGGAGTAGAGCAGTTCTTC
TRBJ2-7	TRBV5-1	.	TRBD1	CASSYRQGGNEQYF	TGCGCCAGCAGCTATCGACAGGGGGGCAACGAGCAGTACTTC
TRBJ2-5	TRBV4-1	once	.	CASSQDGKAKGLGRETQYF	TGCGCCAGCAGCCAAGATGGGAAGGCTAAGGGGCTGGGGCGGGAGACCCAGTACTTC
TRBJ1-1	TRBV2	.	TRBD1	CASSRGDRGTEAFF	TGTGCCAGCAGTCGCGGGGACAGGGGCACTGAAGCTTTCTTT
TRBJ1-2	TRBV19	.	TRBD1	CATTGGNSYGYTF	TGTGCCACTACAGGGGGAAACTCCTATGGCTACACCTTC
TRBJ1-2	TRBV12-5	.	.	CASGLPPSYGYTF	TGTGCTAGTGGTTTGCCTCCCTCCTATGGCTACACCTTC
TRBJ2-3	TRBV18	few	TRBD1	CASSRGGAGDTQYF	TGTGCCAGCTCACGAGGGGGCGCAGGAGATACGCAGTATTTT
TRBJ1-3	TRBV6-6	.	TRBD1	CASRPPGQGSGNTIYF	TGTGCCAGCAGACCTCCCGGACAGGGCTCTGGAAACACCATATATTTT
TRBJ2-1	TRBV5-6	few	TRBD2	CASSSGGVFSYNEQFF	TGTGCCAGCAGCTCGGGGGGGGTCTTCAGCTACAATGAGCAGTTCTTC
TRBJ1-2	TRBV7-9	.	.	CASAPGGADAYYGYTF	TGTGCCAGCGCACCCGGGGGGGCGGACGCATACTATGGCTACACCTTC
TRBJ1-6	TRBV7-6	.	.	CASSQMFSPLHF	TGTGCCAGCAGCCAAATGTTTTCACCCCTCCACTTT
TRBJ2-3	TRBV19	.	TRBD1	CASRNRGNTDTQYF	TGTGCCAGTAGAAACAGGGGTAACACAGATACGCAGTATTTT
TRBJ2-7	TRBV5-5	.	TRBD2	CASSQKNERGGRPNEQYF	TGTGCCAGCAGCCAGAAAAATGAGCGGGGGGGCCGGCCCAACGAGCAGTACTTC
TRBJ2-5	TRBV11-2	.	TRBD2	CASSFLPYGRGGQETQYF	TGTGCCAGCAGCTTTCTCCCCTACGGGCGGGGGGGCCAGGAGACCCAGTACTTC
TRBJ1-2	TRBV7-9	once	TRBD1	CASSSRTGLPYGYTF	TGTGCCAGCAGCTCCCGGACAGGGTTGCCTTATGGCTACACCTTC
TRBJ2-3	TRBV11-1	.	TRBD1	CASSARTGPPTDTQYF	TGTGCCAGCAGCGCACGGACAGGTCCCCCCACAGATACGCAGTATTTT